This is a list of T cell receptor beta chains from one sample in a study of blood T cell repertoires in COVID-19. Assay: immunoSEQ multiplex PCR; the TCRdb copy retains only in-frame clones and omits some. The data contain roughly 13,000 clones, around 91% of them singletons. Sequences were obtained from peripheral blood. Receptors were obtained from a human donor in a cohort sampled during active COVID-19. Each CDR3 is given without its conserved first and last residue. A D gene is named only where the DNA matches it firmly.

V gene	J gene	D gene	CDR3 protein
TRBV15	TRBJ2-5	NA	ATSRDAGGTKETQY
TRBV6-5	TRBJ1-2	TRBD1	ASSRRQGEDGYT
TRBV19	TRBJ2-7	TRBD2	ASSNSGTGEQY
TRBV6-5	TRBJ2-7	NA	ASRFGGNEQY
TRBV3-1/TRBV3-2	TRBJ1-5	TRBD1	ASSQTGEYGQPQH
TRBV3-1/TRBV3-2	TRBJ2-6	NA	ASSLAGFAGANVLT
TRBV4-1	TRBJ2-3	TRBD1	ASSRGQGARTDTQY
TRBV6-6	TRBJ2-7	TRBD1	ASSNRQGRSEQY
TRBV3-1/TRBV3-2	TRBJ1-2	TRBD1	ASSHLFGTDYGYT
TRBV25-1	TRBJ2-3	NA	ASSVNRPDTQY
TRBV28	TRBJ1-6	TRBD1	ASSLSGTGRDDSPLH
TRBV6-5	TRBJ1-4	NA	ASSPGVNEKLF
TRBV5-1	TRBJ1-6	NA	ASSLGQTNSPLH
TRBV2	TRBJ2-4	TRBD2	ASSEGGVIQY
TRBV7-8	TRBJ1-2	TRBD1	ASSFQGANYGYT
TRBV11-3	TRBJ2-5	NA	ASSSQVQSETQY
TRBV18	TRBJ1-6	TRBD1	ASSPPPGQGNSPLH
TRBV6-1	TRBJ2-1	NA	ASSDRAVVLRSSYNEQF
TRBV6-5	TRBJ2-7	TRBD1	ASRSGQGHEQY
TRBV27	TRBJ1-2	TRBD1	ASSPLGSRGYGYT
TRBV5-5	TRBJ2-5	TRBD2	ASSSSSGGAGETQY
TRBV6-1	TRBJ1-4	TRBD1	ASSEAGTGYWDEKLF
TRBV7-9	TRBJ2-5	NA	ASSFPAEETQY
TRBV10-1	TRBJ2-3	NA	ASSGGGSTDTQY
TRBV13	TRBJ2-3	NA	ASSLPTAGGADTQY
TRBV5-8	TRBJ2-5	TRBD1	ASSLGQGADQETQY
TRBV14	TRBJ2-3	NA	ASSQEGSPLSTDTQY
TRBV3-1/TRBV3-2	TRBJ1-2	NA	ASSQDRDSGRYGYT
TRBV7-6	TRBJ1-3	NA	ASSPPRQTISGNTIY